These 29 T cell receptor beta chains share one sample of origin, sequenced in a study of beta chain features in type 1 diabetes. The study reverse transcribed the entire isolated RNA, so it sequenced expressed TCRB transcripts. Sequenced by immunoSEQ multiplex PCR; TCRdb stores in-frame clones only, minus some. The sample lists around 300,000 clones; 8% were seen once. The material sequenced was central memory CD4+ T cells from blood. The receptors come from a woman aged 18-29 years in good health.

This clone was seen more than once but under ten times. V usage is TRBV28 and J usage is TRBJ1-1; D gene uncertain. V was pared by 4 bases and J by 1 base, with 7 bases between. The CDR3 covers 13 residues. The V gene's germline CDR1 is MDHEN and CDR2 SYDVKM. CDR3 bases: TGTGCCAGCAGTTCAACTTCGAACACTGAAGCTTTCTTT. It translates to CASSSTSNTEAFF. The entire variable domain, with the rest obtained from reference TRBV28 and TRBJ1-1, is as follows: DVKVTQSSRYLVKRTGEKVFLECVQDMDHENMFWYRQDPGLGLRLIYFSYDVKMKEKGDIPEGYSVSREKKERFSLILESASTNQTSMYLCASSSTSNTEAFFGQGTRLTVV.

The chain uses TRBV13 and TRBJ2-5; no clear D. Germline V CDR1 and CDR2: PRHDT, FYEKMQ (reference sequence). The V end was cut by 5 bases, the J end by 5 bases, with 12 bases between. The CDR3 runs to 13 residues. In DNA form, the CDR3 reads TGTGCCAGCAGCCCGATTCCTGGGGAGACCCAGTACTTC. Its protein is CASSPIPGETQYF.

The chain joins TRBV27 to TRBJ2-1; no clear D gene. The CDR3 consists of 13 residues. The V gene's germline CDR1 is MNHEY and CDR2 SMNVEV (reference sequence). The V and J ends lost 6 bases and 7 bases respectively, with 13 bases between them. The CDR3 DNA is TGTGCCAGCAGCTTACGGACCTCAAATGAGCAGTTCTTC. Its translation: CASSLRTSNEQFF.

The sample holds a few counts of this clone. The CDR3 protein is CATKWGSEAFF. Here the CDR3 DNA reads TGTGCCACGAAGTGGGGATCTGAAGCTTTCTTT. V and J are TRBV2 and TRBJ1-1; D call uncertain. The CDR3 has 11 residues. V lost 10 bases, J lost 6 bases, and 12 bases lay in between. CDR1 and CDR2 from the germline V gene are SNHLY and FYNNEI. The complete variable domain, with remaining parts taken from reference TRBV2 and TRBJ1-1, reads EPEVTQTPSHQVTQMGQEVILRCVPISNHLYFYWYRQILGQKVEFLVSFYNNEISEKSEIFDDQFSVERPDGSNFTLKIRSTKLEDSAMYFCATKWGSEAFFGQGTRLTVV.

V usage is TRBV5-4 and J usage is TRBJ2-7; D unclear. Germline V gene lookup returns CDR1 SGHNT and CDR2 YYREEE (reference sequence). This CDR3 has 15 residues. V lost 10 bases and J lost 0, with 20 bases in between. CDR3 sequence reads: CASRNGRGTSYEQYF. In nucleotides, the CDR3 is TGTGCCTCCCGGAATGGGCGAGGCACCTCCTACGAGCAGTACTTC.

Turning to this clone: Other DNA sequences in the same sample also yield this CDR3. The chain uses TRBV18 and TRBJ2-2; D unresolved. V lost 3 bases and J 0 bases, leaving 8 bases between the germline ends. This CDR3 has 15 residues. The V gene's germline CDR1 is KGHSH and CDR2 LQKENI. The CDR3 is CASSPDGPNTGELFF. Here the CDR3 DNA reads TGTGCCAGCTCACCCGACGGACCGAACACCGGGGAGCTGTTTTTT.

The gene calls are TRBV4-2 and TRBJ1-4, with 7 positions matching TRBD1. The CDR3 runs 17 residues. CDR1 and CDR2 from the germline V gene are LGHNA and YNFKEQ. V lost 0 bases and J lost 4; bases outside the gene matches: 8. CDR3 protein: CASSQDPAAGGNEKLFF. In nucleotides, the CDR3 is TGTGCCAGCAGCCAAGATCCGGCCGCAGGGGGTAATGAAAAACTGTTTTTT.

V gene TRBV29-1 combines with J gene TRBJ2-5; 9 bases map to TRBD1. The CDR3 contains 13 residues. J was trimmed by 4 bases and V by 7 bases; bases with no gene match: 7. The germline gives CDR1 SQVTM, CDR2 ANQGSEA. The CDR3 nucleotides read TGCAGCGATCTGGGACAGGGTGGAGAGACCCAGTACTTC. The encoded protein is CSDLGQGGETQYF.

The chain is built from TRBV30 and TRBJ2-5, with D tentatively TRBD2 (6 bases). Germline assignment: CDR1 GTSNPN and CDR2 SVGIG (reference sequence). The V end was cut by 0 bases, the J end by 5 bases, with 13 bases between. This CDR3 contains 14 residues. Here the CDR3 reads CAWSVGGKVETQYF. In DNA form, the CDR3 reads TGTGCCTGGAGTGTAGGAGGGAAGGTTGAGACCCAGTACTTC.

The DNA for the CDR3 is TGTGCCACCAGCCTGGGGACAGCTAACACTGAAGCTTTCTTT. This sequence encodes CATSLGTANTEAFF. V usage is TRBV15 and J usage is TRBJ1-1; 7 bases match TRBD1. This CDR3 region has 14 residues. Trimming at V came to 5 bases and at J to 2 bases, leaving 5 bases not matched to a gene. The V gene's germline CDR1 is LNHNV and CDR2 YYDKDF (reference sequence).

This clone appeared a few times. V is TRBV6-5 and J is TRBJ2-1, with D perhaps TRBD2 (6 bases). The CDR3 length is 14 residues. The ends were cut back, 6 bases at V and 5 bases at J, with 14 bases in the middle. The germline V gene encodes CDR1 MNHEY and CDR2 SVGAGI. The CDR3: CASSRDFPNNEQFF. In DNA form, the CDR3 reads TGTGCCAGCAGCAGGGACTTCCCCAACAATGAGCAGTTCTTC.

V usage is TRBV7-2 and J usage is TRBJ1-1; D not resolved. CDR1 and CDR2 from the germline V gene are SGHTA and FQGNSA. The CDR3 has 13 residues. Trimming left V 2 bases short and J 2 bases short, with 6 bases between. CDR3 DNA: TGTGCCAGCAGCTTATTAACCAACACTGAAGCTTTCTTT. Translating gives CASSLLTNTEAFF. Full variable domain (rest looked up from reference TRBV7-2 and TRBJ1-1): GAGVSQSPSNKVTEKGKDVELRCDPISGHTALYWYRQSLGQGLEFLIYFQGNSAPDKSGLPSDRFSAERTGGSVSTLTIQRTQQEDSAVYLCASSLLTNTEAFFGQGTRLTVV.

V gene TRBV1 combines with J gene TRBJ2-1; no DNA check was done on the table's D call, TRBD2. TRBV1 is described as a pseudogene. CDR3 length equals 12 residues. The CDR3 protein is CTIVTSRNEQFF. CDR3 in DNA: TGCACCATCGTGACTAGCCGCAATGAGCAGTTCTTC.

The CDR3, as DNA: TGTGCCTGGAACGGACAGGGAGGCCAGCCCCAGCATTTT. It codes for CAWNGQGGQPQHF. The chain joins TRBV30 to TRBJ1-5, with 8 bases fitting TRBD1. V was clipped by 4 bases and J by 7 bases; unmatched bases: 6. The germline gives CDR1 GTSNPN, CDR2 SVGIG (reference sequence). The CDR3 spans 13 residues.

This rearrangement joins TRBV29-1 to TRBJ1-1; tentative D call: TRBD1 (5 bases). With 5 bases removed from V and 1 base from J, the gap between germline ends came to 11 bases. CDR1 is SQVTM, CDR2 ANQGSEA, per germline. CDR3 length: 13 residues. In DNA form, the CDR3 reads TGCAGCGTTATGTCAGGGACGAACACTGAAGCTTTCTTT. Protein product: CSVMSGTNTEAFF.

This clone was picked up a small number of times. V gene TRBV23-1 combines with J gene TRBJ2-2; D is uncertain. TRBV23-1 is designated an ORF whose function remains uncertain. V was pared by 8 bases and J by 2 bases, with 21 bases between. The CDR3 is 17 amino acids. The CDR3 DNA reads TGCGCCAGCCGTAACCGTTCGGGCAGCCTTAACACCGGGGAGCTGTTTTTT. It is translated as CASRNRSGSLNTGELFF.

The chain combines TRBV4-2 with TRBJ2-1, with D tentatively TRBD1 (6 bases). The V and J ends lost 4 bases and 7 bases respectively, with 20 bases between them. The length of the CDR3 is 16 residues. Germline CDR1 and CDR2: LGHNA and YNFKEQ. The DNA of the CDR3 is TGTGCCAGCAGCCTTACCTATGCACAGGGTGGAAATGAGCAGTTCTTC. Its protein is CASSLTYAQGGNEQFF.

This clone was detected ten times or more. This chain uses TRBV6-6 with TRBJ2-7; the match to TRBD1 covers 7 bases. This CDR3 has 15 amino acids. The junction had 11 bases not matched to a gene; V was cut back by 6 bases and J by 3 bases. The V gene's germline CDR1 is MNHNY and CDR2 SVGAGI (reference sequence). The DNA of the CDR3 is TGTGCCAGCAGCTCCGGGACAGCGAAGCTCTACGAGCAGTACGTC. Translated, it gives CASSSGTAKLYEQYV.

The chain recombines TRBV7-2 with TRBJ2-4, with D possibly TRBD1 on 6 matching bases. The CDR3 loop spans 16 amino acids. Germline loops: CDR1 SGHTA, CDR2 FQGNSA. V was trimmed by 3 bases and J by 2 bases, leaving 14 bases between them. Here the CDR3 DNA reads TGTGCCAGCAGCTTGGGTCACAGGGTAACCAAAAACATTCAGTACTTC. Translating it yields CASSLGHRVTKNIQYF.

In the case of this clone: The same CDR3 can be traced to other DNA sequences in this sample. The rearrangement uses TRBV18 and TRBJ2-3, with no clear D. V was trimmed by 1 base and J by 1 base, leaving 0 bases between them. Per the germline V gene, CDR1 is KGHSH and CDR2 is LQKENI. The CDR3 length is 12 residues. The CDR3 bases are TGTGCCAGCTCACCACGCACAGATACGCAGTATTTT. Amino acid sequence: CASSPRTDTQYF. The whole variable domain, remainder taken from reference TRBV18 and TRBJ2-3, is NAGVMQNPRHLVRRRGQEARLRCSPMKGHSHVYWYRQLPEEGLKFMVYLQKENIIDESGMPKERFSAEFPKEGPSILRIQQVVRGDSAAYFCASSPRTDTQYFGPGTRLTVL.

This clone showed up just a few times. The V call is TRBV11-3, the J call TRBJ2-3, with D maybe TRBD1 (6 bases). Germline loops: CDR1 SGHNT, CDR2 YENEEA. This CDR3 comprises 18 residues. V lost 0 bases to trimming and J lost 1 base, with 17 bases between them. Here the CDR3 reads CASSLEGAGVWGTDTQYF. The DNA for the CDR3 is TGTGCCAGCAGCTTAGAGGGGGCCGGGGTTTGGGGCACAGATACGCAGTATTTT.

This clone was detected a few times. The J gene is TRBJ2-6, the V gene TRBV19; TRBD1 aligns across 8 bases. CDR3 length: 16 amino acids. V gave up 6 bases and J gave up 0 bases; unmatched junction bases: 4. Germline V lookup: CDR1 LNHDA, CDR2 SQIVND (reference sequence). CDR3 sequence (DNA): TGTGCCAGTAGACAGGGGGGTTCCTCTGGGGCCAACGTCCTGACTTTC. Amino acid sequence: CASRQGGSSGANVLTF.

This chain joins TRBV14 and TRBJ1-4; D is unclear. The CDR3 covers 15 residues. V lost 1 base to trimming and J lost 4 bases, with 10 bases between them. Germline assignment: CDR1 SGHDN and CDR2 FVKESK. The CDR3 coding sequence is TGTGCCAGCAGCCAAGCTCGGTCCATTAATGAAAAACTGTTTTTT. Translated, it gives CASSQARSINEKLFF. Looking up the rest from reference TRBV14 and TRBJ1-4 gives the full variable domain: EAGVTQFPSHSVIEKGQTVTLRCDPISGHDNLYWYRRVMGKEIKFLLHFVKESKQDESGMPNNRFLAERTGGTYSTLKVQPAELEDSGVYFCASSQARSINEKLFFGSGTQLSVL.

This chain links TRBV2 with TRBJ2-3; tentatively, D is TRBD2 (6 bases). Germline V gene lookup returns CDR1 SNHLY and CDR2 FYNNEI. Trimming took off 1 base at V and 4 bases at J, with 9 bases between the two ends. The CDR3 consists of 14 residues. The CDR3 nucleotides are TGTGCCAGCAGTGAAGAGCGGGTGCCAGATACGCAGTATTTT. It specifies CASSEERVPDTQYF.

This clone was detected a few times. The chain recombines TRBV14 with TRBJ2-1, with unresolved D. The CDR3 contains 14 residues. The V gene lost 1 base and the J gene lost 8 bases, with 12 bases spanning the gap. Germline V gene data show CDR1 as SGHDN and CDR2 as FVKESK. CDR3 DNA: TGTGCCAGCAGCCAAGTGCAAAGAACTTATGAGCAGTTCTTC. This sequence encodes CASSQVQRTYEQFF.

This clone has a count of ten or more. The chain is built from TRBV7-2 and TRBJ2-2; no clear D gene. Germline values: CDR1 SGHTA, CDR2 FQGNSA. The germline V and J ends were trimmed by 1 base and 5 bases, with 17 bases remaining between them. This CDR3 is 17 amino acids long. This chain's CDR3 is CASSLELSSAETGELFF. In DNA form, the CDR3 reads TGTGCCAGCAGCTTAGAGTTGAGCTCAGCAGAAACCGGGGAGCTGTTTTTT.

The chain joins TRBV18 to TRBJ2-7; possibly TRBD2 for D (6 bases). The germline V gene has CDR1 KGHSH and CDR2 LQKENI. The CDR3 runs to 15 residues. Trimming took 6 bases from V and 1 from J, leaving 16 bases between them. This CDR3 is CASSQTREISYEQYF. In DNA form, the CDR3 reads TGTGCCAGCTCCCAGACTAGAGAAATATCCTACGAGCAGTACTTC.

This clone was seen repeatedly, ten times or more. The rearrangement joins TRBV18 to TRBJ1-1, with D unclear. With 5 bases removed from V and 4 bases from J, the gap between germline ends came to 14 bases. The germline gives CDR1 KGHSH, CDR2 LQKENI. The CDR3 spans 14 residues. In DNA, the CDR3 is TGTGCCAGCTCAACGGGCAGTGGAATCACTGAAGCTTTCTTT. Its protein is CASSTGSGITEAFF.

This clone showed up many times. This chain connects TRBV9 to TRBJ2-3; 10 nucleotides align to TRBD2. The junction had 4 bases not matched to a gene; V was cut back by 2 bases and J by 7 bases. The CDR3 covers 14 residues. In germline, CDR1 is SGDLS, CDR2 YYNGEE. CDR3 coding DNA: TGTGCCAGCAGCGTCAGCGGGAGGGGGAATACGCAGTATTTT. Its translation is CASSVSGRGNTQYF.